These T cell receptor beta chains were read from a single sample in a study of T cells in Graves' hyperthyroidism and ophthalmopathy. TCRdb reanalysed the multiplex PCR reads using MiXCR and keeps one entry per CDR3 protein. Altogether about 640,000 distinct CDR3 sequences are present, less than 25% being singletons, with the ten largest covering 30% to 40%. Specimen: blood. The receptors originated from a man under 40 with Graves' ophthalmopathy. Each CDR3 is given without its conserved first and last residue. The D gene is left open where the match is weak.

V: TRBV5-5
J: TRBJ2-7
D: -
CDR3: ASSLVPETDLYEQY

V: TRBV12-3/TRBV12-4
J: TRBJ1-1
D: TRBD1
CDR3: ASTQGQGSEAF

V: TRBV28
J: TRBJ2-7
D: -
CDR3: ASSFHRRDPSHEQY

V: TRBV6-5
J: TRBJ1-1
D: -
CDR3: TSSYGGANTEAF

V: TRBV28
J: TRBJ1-1
D: -
CDR3: ASSRPGLQAF

V: TRBV18
J: TRBJ2-3
D: -
CDR3: ASSPDQRVTDTQY

V: TRBV27
J: TRBJ2-7
D: TRBD1
CDR3: ASSSDRAYEQY

V: TRBV5-4
J: TRBJ2-1
D: -
CDR3: ATLAGTARNEQF

V: TRBV19
J: TRBJ2-3
D: -
CDR3: ASSIQGTTDTQY

V: TRBV9
J: TRBJ2-1
D: TRBD2
CDR3: ASSPSGRARDEQF

V: TRBV7-2
J: TRBJ1-1
D: -
CDR3: ASSQIGREAF

V: TRBV7-9
J: TRBJ1-5
D: -
CDR3: ASSPSRTNQPQH

V: TRBV6-5
J: TRBJ1-4
D: -
CDR3: ASSYSPPGAWTNEKLF

V: TRBV28
J: TRBJ2-5
D: TRBD1
CDR3: ASSRQVGQGSFRETQY

V: TRBV5-1
J: TRBJ2-1
D: TRBD2
CDR3: ASSLELTAGGSYNEQF

V: TRBV7-6
J: TRBJ2-3
D: -
CDR3: ASSSLPGTDTQY

V: TRBV11-1
J: TRBJ2-5
D: -
CDR3: ASSFLRSGFETQY

V: TRBV6-1
J: TRBJ2-5
D: TRBD1
CDR3: ASSLGTGGLKETQY